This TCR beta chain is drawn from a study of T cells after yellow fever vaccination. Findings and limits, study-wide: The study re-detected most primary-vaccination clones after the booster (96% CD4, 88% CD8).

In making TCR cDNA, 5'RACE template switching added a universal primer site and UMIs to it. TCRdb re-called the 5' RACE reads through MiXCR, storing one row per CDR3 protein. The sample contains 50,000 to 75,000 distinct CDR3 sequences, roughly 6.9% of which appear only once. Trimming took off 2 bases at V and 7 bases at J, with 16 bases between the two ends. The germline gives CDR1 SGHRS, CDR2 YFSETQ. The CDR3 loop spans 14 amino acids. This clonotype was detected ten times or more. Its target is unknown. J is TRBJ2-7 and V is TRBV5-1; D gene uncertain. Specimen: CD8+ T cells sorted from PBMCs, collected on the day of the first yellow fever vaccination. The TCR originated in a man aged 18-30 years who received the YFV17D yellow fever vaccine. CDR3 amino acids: CASSLNSAGWEQYF. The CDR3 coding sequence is TGCGCCAGCAGCTTAAACTCCGCCGGGTGGGAGCAGTACTTC.